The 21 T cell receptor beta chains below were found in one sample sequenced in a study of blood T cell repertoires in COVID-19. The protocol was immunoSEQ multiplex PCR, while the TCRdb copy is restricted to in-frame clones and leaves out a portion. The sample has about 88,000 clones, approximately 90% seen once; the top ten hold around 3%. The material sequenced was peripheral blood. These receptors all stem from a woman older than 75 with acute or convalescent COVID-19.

The CDR3 loop reads CASMALDSSYNEQFF. In DNA, the CDR3 is TGCGCCAGCATGGCCTTGGACAGTTCCTACAATGAGCAGTTCTTC. The chain is built from TRBV5-1 and TRBJ2-1, with D possibly matching TRBD1 (6 bases). In germline, CDR1 is SGHRS, CDR2 YFSETQ. The ends were cut back, 6 bases at V and 1 base at J, with 14 bases in the middle. This CDR3 comprises 15 residues.

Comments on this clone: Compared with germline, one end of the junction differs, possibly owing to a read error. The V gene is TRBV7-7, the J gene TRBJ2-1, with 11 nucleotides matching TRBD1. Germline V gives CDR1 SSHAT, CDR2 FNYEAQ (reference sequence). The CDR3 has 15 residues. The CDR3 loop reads CASSFGTGGYNEQFF. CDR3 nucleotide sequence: TGTGCTAGCAGTTTTGGGACAGGGGGTTACAATGAGCAGTTCTTC.

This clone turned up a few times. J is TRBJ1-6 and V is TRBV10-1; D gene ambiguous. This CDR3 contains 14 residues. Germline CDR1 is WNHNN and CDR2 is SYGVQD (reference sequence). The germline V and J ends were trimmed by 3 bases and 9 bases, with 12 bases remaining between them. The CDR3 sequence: CASSDSGSCSPLHF. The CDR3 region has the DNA TGCGCCAGCAGTGACTCAGGTAGTTGTTCACCCCTCCACTTT.

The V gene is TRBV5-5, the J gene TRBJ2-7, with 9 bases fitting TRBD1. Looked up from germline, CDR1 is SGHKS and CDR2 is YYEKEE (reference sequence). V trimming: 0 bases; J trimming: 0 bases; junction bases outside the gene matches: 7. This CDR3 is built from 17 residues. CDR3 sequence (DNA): TGTGCCAGCAGCTTGGGCCCGGGACAGGGCTTCTCCTACGAGCAGTACTTC. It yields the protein CASSLGPGQGFSYEQYF.

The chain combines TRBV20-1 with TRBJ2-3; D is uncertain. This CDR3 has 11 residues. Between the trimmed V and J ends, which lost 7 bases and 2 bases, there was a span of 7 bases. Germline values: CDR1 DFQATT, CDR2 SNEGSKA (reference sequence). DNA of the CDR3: TGCAGTGTGGCGGTCACAGATACGCAGTATTTT. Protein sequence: CSVAVTDTQYF.

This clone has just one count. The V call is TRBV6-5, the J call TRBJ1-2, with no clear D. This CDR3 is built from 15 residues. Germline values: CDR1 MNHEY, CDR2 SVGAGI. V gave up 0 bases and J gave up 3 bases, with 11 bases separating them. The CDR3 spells CASSYSTTAYYGYTF. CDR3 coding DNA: TGTGCCAGCAGTTACTCGACAACGGCTTACTATGGCTACACCTTC.

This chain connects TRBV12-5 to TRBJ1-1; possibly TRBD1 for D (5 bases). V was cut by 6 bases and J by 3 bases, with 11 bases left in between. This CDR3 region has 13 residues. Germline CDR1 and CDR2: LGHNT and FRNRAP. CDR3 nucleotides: TGTGCTAGTGGACTTGACAGCTACACTGAAGCTTTCTTT. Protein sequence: CASGLDSYTEAFF.

In nucleotides, the CDR3 is TGTGCCAGCAGCCGACCCCAAGGGACTAGCGTTACCACAGATACGCAGTATTTT. Amino acid sequence: CASSRPQGTSVTTDTQYF. V gene TRBV4-2 combines with J gene TRBJ2-3; TRBD2 agrees at 10 bases. Per germline, CDR1 LGHNA and CDR2 YNFKEQ. The V and J ends lost 4 bases and 2 bases, in that order; junction bases with no gene match: 12. CDR3 size: 18 residues.

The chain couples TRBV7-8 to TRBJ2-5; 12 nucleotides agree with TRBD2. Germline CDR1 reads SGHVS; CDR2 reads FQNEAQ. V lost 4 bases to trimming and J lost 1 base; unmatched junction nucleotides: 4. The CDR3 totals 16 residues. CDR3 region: CASSSVGLAGQETQYF. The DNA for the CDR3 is TGTGCCAGCAGCTCGGTGGGACTAGCGGGCCAAGAGACCCAGTACTTC.

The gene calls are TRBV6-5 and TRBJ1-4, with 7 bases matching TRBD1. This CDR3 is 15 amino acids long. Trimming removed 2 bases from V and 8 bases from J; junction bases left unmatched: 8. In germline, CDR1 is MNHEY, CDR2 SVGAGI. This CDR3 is CASSYDGQGQEKLFF. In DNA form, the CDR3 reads TGTGCCAGCAGTTACGACGGGCAGGGACAGGAAAAACTGTTTTTT.

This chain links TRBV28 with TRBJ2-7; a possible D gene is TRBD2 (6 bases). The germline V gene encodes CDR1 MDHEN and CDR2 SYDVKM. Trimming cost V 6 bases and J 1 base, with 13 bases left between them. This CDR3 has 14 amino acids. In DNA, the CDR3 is TGTGCCAGCAGGATTGGCGGGGTTTCCTACGAGCAGTACTTC. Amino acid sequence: CASRIGGVSYEQYF.

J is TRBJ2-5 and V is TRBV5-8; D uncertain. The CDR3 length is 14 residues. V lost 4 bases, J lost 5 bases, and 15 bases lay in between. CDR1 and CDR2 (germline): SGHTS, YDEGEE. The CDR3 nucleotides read TGTGCCAGCAGCATCGACACGGTTCTGGAGACCCAGTACTTC. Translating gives CASSIDTVLETQYF.

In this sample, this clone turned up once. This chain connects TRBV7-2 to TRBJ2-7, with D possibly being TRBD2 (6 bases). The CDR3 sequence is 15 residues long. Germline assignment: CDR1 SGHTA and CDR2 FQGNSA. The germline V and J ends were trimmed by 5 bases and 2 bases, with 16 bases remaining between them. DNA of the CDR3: TGTGCCAGCAGCCCCGGGGGACGGATTACCTACGAGCAGTACTTC. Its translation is CASSPGGRITYEQYF. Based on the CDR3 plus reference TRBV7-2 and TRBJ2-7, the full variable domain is GAGVSQSPSNKVTEKGKDVELRCDPISGHTALYWYRQSLGQGLEFLIYFQGNSAPDKSGLPSDRFSAERTGGSVSTLTIQRTQQEDSAVYLCASSPGGRITYEQYFGPGTRLTVT.

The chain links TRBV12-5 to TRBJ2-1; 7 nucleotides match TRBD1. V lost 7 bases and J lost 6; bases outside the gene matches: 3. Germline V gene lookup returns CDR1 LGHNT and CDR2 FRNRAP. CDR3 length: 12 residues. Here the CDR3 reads CASEAGGNEQFF. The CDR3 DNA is TGTGCTAGTGAAGCAGGGGGCAATGAGCAGTTCTTC.

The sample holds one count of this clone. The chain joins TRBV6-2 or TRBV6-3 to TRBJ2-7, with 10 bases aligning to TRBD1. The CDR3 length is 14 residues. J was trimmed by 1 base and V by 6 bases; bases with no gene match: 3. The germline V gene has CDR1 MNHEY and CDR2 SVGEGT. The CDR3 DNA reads TGTGCCAGCAGCTGGGACAGGGGATCCTACGAGCAGTACTTC. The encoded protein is CASSWDRGSYEQYF.

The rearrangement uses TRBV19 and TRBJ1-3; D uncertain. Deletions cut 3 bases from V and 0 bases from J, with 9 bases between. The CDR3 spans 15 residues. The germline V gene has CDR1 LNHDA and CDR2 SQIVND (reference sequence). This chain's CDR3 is CASSIQATSGNTIYF. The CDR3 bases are TGTGCCAGTAGTATTCAGGCGACCTCTGGAAACACCATATATTTT.

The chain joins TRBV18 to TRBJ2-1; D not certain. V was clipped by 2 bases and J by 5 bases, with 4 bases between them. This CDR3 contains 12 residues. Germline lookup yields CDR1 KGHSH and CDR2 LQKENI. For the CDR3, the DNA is TGTGCCAGCTCACCAGCAGACAATGAGCAGTTCTTC. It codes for CASSPADNEQFF.

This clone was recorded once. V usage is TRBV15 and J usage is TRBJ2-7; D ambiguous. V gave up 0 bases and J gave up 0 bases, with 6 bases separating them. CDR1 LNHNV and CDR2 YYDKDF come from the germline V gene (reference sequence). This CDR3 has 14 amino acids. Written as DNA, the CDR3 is TGTGCCACCAGCAGAGAGCGGTCCTCCTACGAGCAGTACTTC. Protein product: CATSRERSSYEQYF.

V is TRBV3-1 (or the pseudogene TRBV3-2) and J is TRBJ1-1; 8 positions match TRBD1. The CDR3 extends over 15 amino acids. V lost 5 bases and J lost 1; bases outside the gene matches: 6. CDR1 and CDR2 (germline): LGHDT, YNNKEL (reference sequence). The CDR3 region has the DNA TGTGCCAGCAGCTTTGAGGGGACAGGGAACACTGAAGCTTTCTTT. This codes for CASSFEGTGNTEAFF.

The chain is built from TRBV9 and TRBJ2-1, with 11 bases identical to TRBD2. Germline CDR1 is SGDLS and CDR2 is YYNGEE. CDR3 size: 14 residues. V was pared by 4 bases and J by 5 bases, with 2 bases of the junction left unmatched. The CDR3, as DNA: TGTGCCAGCAGCCCGGGACTAGCGGACAATGAGCAGTTCTTC. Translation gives CASSPGLADNEQFF.

DNA for the CDR3: TGCGCCAGCAGCTTAATACAGGGGACTGAAGCTTTCTTT. This sequence encodes CASSLIQGTEAFF. V usage is TRBV5-1 and J usage is TRBJ1-1, with 7 bases identical to TRBD1. V was pared by 2 bases and J by 5 bases, with 3 bases of the junction left unmatched. Germline V lookup: CDR1 SGHRS, CDR2 YFSETQ. This CDR3 is 13 amino acids long.